The 14 T cell receptor beta chains in this list originate from one sample, sequenced in a study of lymphopenia after photon versus proton radiotherapy. Using immunoSEQ multiplex PCR, the repertoire was profiled, and TCRdb retains in-frame clones only, with some absent. The data hold approximately 12,000 clones, with roughly nine tenths observed a single time. Here the sequenced sample was peripheral blood, taken from a patient treated with photon-based radiotherapy. All receptors derive from a man aged 60-69 years with pancreatic cancer.

The chain joins TRBV30 to TRBJ1-2; a weak D match, TRBD1 (5 bases). Germline loops: CDR1 GTSNPN, CDR2 SVGIG (reference sequence). Trimming stripped 3 bases from V and 2 bases from J, with 13 bases between. The CDR3 totals 14 residues. The CDR3: CAWRLRGGNYGYTF. The CDR3 DNA reads TGTGCCTGGAGGCTACGGGGGGGGAACTATGGCTACACCTTC.

V gene TRBV18 combines with J gene TRBJ1-1; 11 positions match TRBD1. V lost 4 bases and J lost 0; bases outside the gene matches: 10. The CDR3 sequence is 18 residues long. The V gene's germline CDR1 is KGHSH and CDR2 LQKENI. The CDR3 nucleotides read TGTGCCAGCTCACTAACCGGGACAGGGGGAGGAATGAACACTGAAGCTTTCTTT. Translating gives CASSLTGTGGGMNTEAFF.

The chain has TRBV27 and TRBJ1-5; D might be TRBD1 (5 bases). Germline CDR1 is MNHEY and CDR2 is SMNVEV (reference sequence). The germline V and J ends were trimmed by 5 bases and 3 bases, with 11 bases remaining between them. The CDR3 runs 14 residues. CDR3 DNA sequence: TGTGCCAGCAGTCGGGGGGTAAACAATCAGCCCCAGCATTTT. This translates into CASSRGVNNQPQHF.

The rearrangement links TRBV7-6 to TRBJ2-2, with 12 bases fitting TRBD2. With V trimmed by 7 bases and J by 4 bases, 7 bases remained unmatched. The length of the CDR3 is 16 residues. Per germline, CDR1 SGHVS and CDR2 FNYEAQ. CDR3 loop: CASTLAGGVTTGELFF. In DNA, the CDR3 is TGTGCCAGCACCCTAGCGGGGGGGGTGACCACCGGGGAGCTGTTTTTT.

The chain links TRBV18 to TRBJ2-1; D call uncertain. CDR1 and CDR2 (germline): KGHSH, LQKENI. The CDR3 length is 15 residues. The V gene lost 3 bases and the J gene lost 0 bases, with 9 bases spanning the gap. The CDR3 here is CASSPRRSSYNEQFF. The CDR3, as DNA: TGTGCCAGCTCACCTAGACGTAGCTCCTACAATGAGCAGTTCTTC.

This clone rates as medium-sized. The chain couples TRBV27 to TRBJ1-2; tentatively, D is TRBD1 (5 bases). CDR1 is MNHEY and CDR2 is SMNVEV in the germline V gene (reference sequence). This CDR3 has 13 residues. The germline V and J ends were trimmed by 2 bases and 7 bases, with 11 bases remaining between them. The CDR3 sequence is CASSLAGRAGYTF. CDR3 DNA sequence: TGTGCCAGCAGTTTAGCAGGGAGGGCTGGCTACACCTTC.

The V gene is TRBV4-1, the J gene TRBJ1-1, with D possibly matching TRBD1 (6 bases). Trimming left V 4 bases short and J 5 bases short, with 23 bases between. This CDR3 has 17 amino acids. Germline V gene data show CDR1 as MGHRA and CDR2 as YSYEKL. The CDR3 coding sequence is TGCGCCAGCAGCCCCATTAACTTTATAGGAGGGGGGACTGAAGCTTTCTTT. As protein: CASSPINFIGGGTEAFF.

This clone was recorded a few times. V and J are TRBV15 and TRBJ1-5, with D unresolved. Germline CDR1 is LNHNV and CDR2 is YYDKDF (reference sequence). The CDR3 sequence is 13 residues long. V was clipped by 5 bases and J by 0 bases, with 5 bases between them. CDR3 loop: CATSVYSNQPQHF. The CDR3 nucleotides read TGTGCCACCAGCGTCTATAGCAATCAGCCCCAGCATTTT.

The chain joins TRBV5-4 to TRBJ1-1; 7 bases align to TRBD1. From germline, CDR1 is SGHNT and CDR2 YYREEE (reference sequence). The CDR3 consists of 14 residues. V lost 0 bases and J lost 4; bases outside the gene matches: 3. CDR3 bases: TGTGCCAGCAGCTTGGGACAGGGAGGCACTGAAGCTTTCTTT. This gives the protein CASSLGQGGTEAFF.

This clone was recorded once. The chain joins TRBV5-1 to TRBJ1-4; 7 nucleotides line up with TRBD1. Unmatched junction bases numbered 6, after V lost 5 bases and J lost 8 bases. The germline V gene has CDR1 SGHRS and CDR2 YFSETQ. This CDR3 comprises 13 residues. Here the CDR3 reads CASSRDSTEKLFF. CDR3 nucleotide sequence: TGCGCCAGCAGTCGGGACAGCACAGAAAAACTGTTTTTT.

The gene calls are TRBV4-2 and TRBJ2-1; TRBD2 matches at 9 bases. V was pared by 0 bases and J by 13 bases, with 10 bases of the junction left unmatched. CDR1 and CDR2 from the germline V gene are LGHNA and YNFKEQ. This CDR3 is built from 15 residues. In DNA form, the CDR3 reads TGTGCCAGCAGCCAAGACCCCGCGGGGGGGCTAGGTCAGTTCTTC. This gives the protein CASSQDPAGGLGQFF.

This rearrangement joins TRBV21-1 to TRBJ2-3; the D call of TRBD2 is as the table states it, not checked on the DNA. TRBV21-1 is shown as a pseudogene. This CDR3 has 15 residues. CDR3 DNA: TGTGCCAGCAGACCCGTACGGTCGGGAGCAGATACGCAGTATTTT. Translation: CASRPVRSGADTQYF.

V is TRBV29-1 and J is TRBJ2-1; TRBD2 matches 8 bases. The CDR3 totals 16 residues. V lost 6 bases to trimming and J lost 9 bases; unmatched junction nucleotides: 19. The germline CDR1 and CDR2 sequences are SQVTM and ANQGSEA. For the CDR3, the DNA is TGCAGCGTGGGGGCGGGGCGGGGGGTCGCTGATGGTGAGCAGTTCTTC. Its translation is CSVGAGRGVADGEQFF.

The chain combines TRBV7-2 with TRBJ2-1; 9 nucleotides line up with TRBD2. After removal of 2 bases from V and 8 bases from J, the junction contained 10 bases not matched to a gene. CDR3 length: 16 residues. Germline assignment: CDR1 SGHTA and CDR2 FQGNSA. The CDR3 sequence: CASSLMVAGGAYEQFF. The CDR3 DNA reads as TGTGCCAGCAGCTTAATGGTTGCGGGGGGGGCATATGAGCAGTTCTTC. The entire variable domain, with the rest obtained from reference TRBV7-2 and TRBJ2-1, is as follows: GAGVSQSPSNKVTEKGKDVELRCDPISGHTALYWYRQSLGQGLEFLIYFQGNSAPDKSGLPSDRFSAERTGGSVSTLTIQRTQQEDSAVYLCASSLMVAGGAYEQFFGPGTRLTVL.